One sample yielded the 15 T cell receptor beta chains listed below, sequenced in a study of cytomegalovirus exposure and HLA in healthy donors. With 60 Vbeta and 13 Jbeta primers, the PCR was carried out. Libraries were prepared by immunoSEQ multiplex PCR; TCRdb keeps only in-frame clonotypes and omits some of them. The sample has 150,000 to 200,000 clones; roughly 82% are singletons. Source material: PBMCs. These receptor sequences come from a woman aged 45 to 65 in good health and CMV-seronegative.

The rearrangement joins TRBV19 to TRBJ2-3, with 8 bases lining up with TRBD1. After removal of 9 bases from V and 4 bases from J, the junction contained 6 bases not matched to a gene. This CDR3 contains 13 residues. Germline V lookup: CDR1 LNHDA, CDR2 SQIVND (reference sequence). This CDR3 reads CASGTGPPDTQYF. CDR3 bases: TGTGCCAGCGGGACAGGACCTCCAGATACGCAGTATTTT.

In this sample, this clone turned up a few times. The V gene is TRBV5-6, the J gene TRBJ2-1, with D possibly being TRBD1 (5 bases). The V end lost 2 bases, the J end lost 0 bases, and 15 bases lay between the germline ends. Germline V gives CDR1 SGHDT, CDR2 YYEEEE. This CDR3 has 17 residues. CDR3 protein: CASSFRTLRDSYNEQFF. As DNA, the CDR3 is TGTGCCAGCAGCTTCCGGACATTAAGGGACTCCTACAATGAGCAGTTCTTC.

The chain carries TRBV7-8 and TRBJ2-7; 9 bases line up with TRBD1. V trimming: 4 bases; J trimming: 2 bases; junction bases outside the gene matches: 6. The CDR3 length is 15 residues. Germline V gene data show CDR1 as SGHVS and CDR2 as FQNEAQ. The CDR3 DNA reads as TGTGCCAGCAGCTCCCGACAGGGGGGCCCCTACGAGCAGTACTTC. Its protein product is CASSSRQGGPYEQYF.

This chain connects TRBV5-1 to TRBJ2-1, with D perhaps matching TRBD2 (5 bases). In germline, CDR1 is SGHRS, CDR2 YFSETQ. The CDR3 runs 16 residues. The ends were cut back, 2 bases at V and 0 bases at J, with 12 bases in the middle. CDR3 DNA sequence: TGCGCCAGCAGCTTCCTCCCGGGGATCTCCTACAATGAGCAGTTCTTC. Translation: CASSFLPGISYNEQFF.

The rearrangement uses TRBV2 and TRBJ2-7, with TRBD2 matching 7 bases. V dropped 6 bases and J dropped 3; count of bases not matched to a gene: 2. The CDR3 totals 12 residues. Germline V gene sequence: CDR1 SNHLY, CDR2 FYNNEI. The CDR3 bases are TGTGCCAGCAGGGGCGGGAGCTACGAGCAGTACTTC. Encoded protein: CASRGGSYEQYF.

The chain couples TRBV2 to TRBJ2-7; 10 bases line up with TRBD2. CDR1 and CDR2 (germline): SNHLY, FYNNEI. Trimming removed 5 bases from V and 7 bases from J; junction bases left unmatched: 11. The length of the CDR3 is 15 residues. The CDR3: CASSSSGRATWEQYF. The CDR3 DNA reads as TGTGCCAGCAGTTCCAGCGGGAGGGCCACCTGGGAGCAGTACTTC.

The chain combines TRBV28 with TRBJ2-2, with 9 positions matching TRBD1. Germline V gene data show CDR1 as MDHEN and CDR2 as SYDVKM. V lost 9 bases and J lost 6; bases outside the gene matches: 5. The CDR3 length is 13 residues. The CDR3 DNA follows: TGTGCCAGTCTTACAGGGGGCCCCGGGGAGCTGTTTTTT. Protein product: CASLTGGPGELFF.

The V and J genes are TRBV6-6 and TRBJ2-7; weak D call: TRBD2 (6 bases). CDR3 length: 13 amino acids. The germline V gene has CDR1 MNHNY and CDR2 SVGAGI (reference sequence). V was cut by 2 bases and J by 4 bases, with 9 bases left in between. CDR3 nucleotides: TGTGCCAGCAGTTACCCTAGCGTATACGAGCAGTACTTC. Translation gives CASSYPSVYEQYF.

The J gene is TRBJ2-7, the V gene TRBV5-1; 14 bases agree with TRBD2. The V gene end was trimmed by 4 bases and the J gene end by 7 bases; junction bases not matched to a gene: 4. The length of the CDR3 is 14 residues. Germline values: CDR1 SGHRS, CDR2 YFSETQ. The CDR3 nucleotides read TGCGCCAGCAGCGCGGGACTAGCGGGAGAGGAGCAGTACTTC. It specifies CASSAGLAGEEQYF.

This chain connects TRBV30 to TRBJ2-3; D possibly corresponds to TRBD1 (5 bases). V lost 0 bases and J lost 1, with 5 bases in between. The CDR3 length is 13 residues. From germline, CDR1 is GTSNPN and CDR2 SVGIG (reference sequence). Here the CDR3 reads CAWSVQGTDTQYF. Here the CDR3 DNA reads TGTGCCTGGAGTGTACAGGGCACAGATACGCAGTATTTT.

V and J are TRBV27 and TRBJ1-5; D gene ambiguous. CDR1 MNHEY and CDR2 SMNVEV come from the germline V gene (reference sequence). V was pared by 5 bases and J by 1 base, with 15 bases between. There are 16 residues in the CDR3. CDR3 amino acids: CASSPRGRLSNQPQHF. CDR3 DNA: TGTGCCAGCAGTCCCCGTGGGCGCCTGAGCAATCAGCCCCAGCATTTT.

The CDR3 region has the DNA TGTGCCAGCAGTCCGAGACTATCACCTAACTATGGCTACACCTTC. Translated, it gives CASSPRLSPNYGYTF. The chain links TRBV6-1 to TRBJ1-2; D ambiguous. The V and J ends lost 5 bases and 0 bases respectively, with 13 bases between them. The CDR3 covers 15 residues. The germline gives CDR1 MNHNS, CDR2 SASEGT.

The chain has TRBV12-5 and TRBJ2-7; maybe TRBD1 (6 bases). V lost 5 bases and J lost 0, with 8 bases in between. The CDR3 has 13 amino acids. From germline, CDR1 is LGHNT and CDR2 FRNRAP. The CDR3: CASGGDNSYEQYF. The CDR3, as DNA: TGTGCTAGTGGTGGGGACAACTCCTACGAGCAGTACTTC.

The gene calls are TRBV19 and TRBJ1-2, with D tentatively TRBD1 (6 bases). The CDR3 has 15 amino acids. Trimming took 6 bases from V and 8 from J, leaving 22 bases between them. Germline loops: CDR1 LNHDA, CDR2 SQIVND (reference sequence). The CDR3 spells CASSPGGRGLGGYTF. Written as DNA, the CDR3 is TGTGCCAGTAGCCCCGGAGGCAGGGGTTTGGGAGGCTACACCTTC.

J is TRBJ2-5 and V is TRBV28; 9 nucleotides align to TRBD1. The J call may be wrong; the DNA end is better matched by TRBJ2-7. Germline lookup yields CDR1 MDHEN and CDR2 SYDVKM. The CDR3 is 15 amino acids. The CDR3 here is CASSFIGTGLHEQYF. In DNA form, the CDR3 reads TGTGCCAGCAGTTTCATTGGGACAGGGTTGCACGAGCAGTACTTC.